The clone carrying this T cell receptor (beta chain) occurred once. Antigen specificity is unknown. Measured with immunoSEQ multiplex PCR; TCRdb has only the in-frame clones, and not every one. The data contain 2,500,000 or so clones, just over 90% of them singletons. These data belong to a study of shared clonotypes between healthy human individuals. Unmatched junction bases numbered 6, after V lost 8 bases and J lost 0 bases. The CDR3 is made up of 15 amino acids. The germline V gene has CDR1 MGHRA and CDR2 YSYEKL. Findings of the study overall: The generation probabilities recorded for non-shared clonotypes fell below those of clonotypes shared by all four donors.

The receptor comes from a man aged 18 to 30 in good health. Sequencing was done on a sample of naive CD4+ T cells sorted from blood. Subset noted: CD45RA+ positively selected. This chain uses TRBV4-1 with TRBJ2-2; 7 bases align to TRBD1. In nucleotides, the CDR3 is TGCGCCAGCCGTATGACAGGGCCGAACACCGGGGAGCTGTTTTTT. This codes for CASRMTGPNTGELFF.